This TCR beta chain is drawn from a study of T-cell reconstitution after alpha-beta-depleted transplantation in children. Study findings and constraints: High day-60 TCRbeta diversity in some patients came from surviving recipient T cells and thymic progenitors. Reported findings indicate that, about two months after transplant, alpha-beta T cells came from several hundred expanded clones, which were derived from non-depleted graft cells.

Germline V lookup: CDR1 KGHDR, CDR2 SFDVKD. The J segment lost 0 bases and the V segment lost 5 bases, leaving 6 bases of the junction unmatched. The length of the CDR3 is 16 residues. Construction of the TCRbeta library involved unique molecular identifiers. TCRdb passed the PCR reads through MiXCR, listing each CDR3 protein once. The sample has about 3,700 distinct CDR3 sequences, over 20% seen once. This clonotype was seen ten or more times. Antigen unknown. This specimen was PBMCs, mostly from graft donor cells, taken 60 days after TCRalphabeta/CD19-depleted stem cell transplant. This sequence joins TRBV24-1 and TRBJ2-3; 8 bases match TRBD1. The receptor's source is a boy less than two years old who had a stem cell transplant for acute myeloid leukemia, so the T cells may come from the graft donor. This CDR3 reads CATSAPGGLSTDTQYF. The CDR3 DNA is TGTGCCACCAGTGCCCCAGGGGGCCTAAGCACAGATACGCAGTATTTT.